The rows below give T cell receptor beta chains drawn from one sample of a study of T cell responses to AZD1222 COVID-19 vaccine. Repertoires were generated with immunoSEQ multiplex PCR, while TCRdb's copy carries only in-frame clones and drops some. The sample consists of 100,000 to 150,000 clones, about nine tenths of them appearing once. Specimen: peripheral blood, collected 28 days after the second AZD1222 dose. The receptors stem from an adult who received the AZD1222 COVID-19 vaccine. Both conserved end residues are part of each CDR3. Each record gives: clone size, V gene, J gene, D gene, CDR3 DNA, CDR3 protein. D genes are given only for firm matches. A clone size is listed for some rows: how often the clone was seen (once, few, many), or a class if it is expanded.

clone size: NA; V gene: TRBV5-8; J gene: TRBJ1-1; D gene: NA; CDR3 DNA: TGTGCCAGCAGCCGATCCCTTGTTGAAGCTTTCTTT; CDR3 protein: CASSRSLVEAFF
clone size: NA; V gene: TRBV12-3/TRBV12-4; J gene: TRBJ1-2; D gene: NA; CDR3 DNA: TGTGCCAGCAGGGGGCCTCTTCCCTATGGCTACACCTTC; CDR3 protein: CASRGPLPYGYTF
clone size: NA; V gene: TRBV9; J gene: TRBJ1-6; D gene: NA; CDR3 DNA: TGTGCCAGCAGCGAAACAGGGTATTCCTATAATTCACCCCTCCACTTT; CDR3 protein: CASSETGYSYNSPLHF
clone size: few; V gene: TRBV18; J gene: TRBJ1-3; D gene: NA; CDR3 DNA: TGTGCCAGCTCACCGGGTTCCGGAAACACCATATATTTT; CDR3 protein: CASSPGSGNTIYF
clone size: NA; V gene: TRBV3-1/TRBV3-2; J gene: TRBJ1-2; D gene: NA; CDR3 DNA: TGTGCCAGCAGCCATTCAGGATCCGGGGGCTATGGCTACACCTTC; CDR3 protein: CASSHSGSGGYGYTF
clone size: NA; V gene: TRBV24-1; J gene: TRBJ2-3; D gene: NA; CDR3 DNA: TGTGCCACCAGTGATTCAGCGGTAGATACGCAGTATTTT; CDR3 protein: CATSDSAVDTQYF
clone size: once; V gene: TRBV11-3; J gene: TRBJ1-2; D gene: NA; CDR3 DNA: TGTGCCAGCAGCTTGGGGCCGAACTATGGCTACACCTTC; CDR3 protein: CASSLGPNYGYTF
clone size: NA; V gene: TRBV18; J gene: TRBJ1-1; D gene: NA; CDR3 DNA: TGTGCCAGCTCACCGCGGGGGGGTAACACTGAAGCTTTCTTT; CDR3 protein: CASSPRGGNTEAFF
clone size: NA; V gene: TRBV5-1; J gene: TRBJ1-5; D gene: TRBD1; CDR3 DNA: TGCGCCAGCAGCTTGGAGGGGGCTAAACAGCCCCAGCATTTT; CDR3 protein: CASSLEGAKQPQHF
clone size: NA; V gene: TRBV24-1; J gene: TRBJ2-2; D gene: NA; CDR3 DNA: TGTGCCACCAGGACAGATTCGGGCACCGGGGAGCTGTTTTTT; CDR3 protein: CATRTDSGTGELFF
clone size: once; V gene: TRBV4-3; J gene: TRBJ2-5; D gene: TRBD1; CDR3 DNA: TGCGCCAGCAGCCAACTAAAGGGGGCTGGGACCCAGTACTTC; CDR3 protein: CASSQLKGAGTQYF
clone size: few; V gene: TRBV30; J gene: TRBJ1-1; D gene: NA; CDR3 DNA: TGTGCCTGGGGGGGCACTGAAGCTTTCTTT; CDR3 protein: CAWGGTEAFF
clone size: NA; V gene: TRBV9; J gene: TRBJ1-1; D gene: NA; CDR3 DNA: TGTGCCAGCAGCGTAGCTGGCGAGAACACTGAAGCTTTCTTT; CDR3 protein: CASSVAGENTEAFF
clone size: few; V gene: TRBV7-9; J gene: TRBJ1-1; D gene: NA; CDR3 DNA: TGTGCCAGCAGCTTAAATGGCCAGGGTAGTGGGACTGAAGCTTTCTTT; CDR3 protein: CASSLNGQGSGTEAFF
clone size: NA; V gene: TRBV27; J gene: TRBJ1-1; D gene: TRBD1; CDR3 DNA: TGTGCCAGCAGTGGCAGGGGGTCCACTGAAGCTTTCTTT; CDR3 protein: CASSGRGSTEAFF
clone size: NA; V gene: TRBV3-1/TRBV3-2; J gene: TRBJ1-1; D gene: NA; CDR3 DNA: TGTGCCAGCAGCCAAGCCGTCCTGAGCACTGAAGCTTTCTTT; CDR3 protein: CASSQAVLSTEAFF
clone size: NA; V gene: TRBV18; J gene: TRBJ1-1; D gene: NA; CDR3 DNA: TGTGCCAGCTCGCCTCCGGGACATAGGTCGTCTGAAGCTTTCTTT; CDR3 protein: CASSPPGHRSSEAFF
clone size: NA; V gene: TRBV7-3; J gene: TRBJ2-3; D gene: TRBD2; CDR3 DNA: TGTGCCAGCAGCCCGCGGGGGGGCCCTACAGATACGCAGTATTTT; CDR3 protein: CASSPRGGPTDTQYF
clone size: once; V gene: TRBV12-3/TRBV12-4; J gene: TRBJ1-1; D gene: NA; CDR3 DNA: TGTGCCAGCAGTCCGTGGGGGAACACTGAAGCTTTCTTT; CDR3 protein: CASSPWGNTEAFF
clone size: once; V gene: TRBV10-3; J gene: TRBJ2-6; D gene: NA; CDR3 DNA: TGTGCCATCAGTGAGCGGACCGGCGCTGGGGCCAACGTCCTGACTTTC; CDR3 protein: CAISERTGAGANVLTF
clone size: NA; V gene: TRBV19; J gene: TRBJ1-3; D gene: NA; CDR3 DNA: TGTGCCAGCACAGGGAAGTCTGGAAACACCATATATTTT; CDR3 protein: CASTGKSGNTIYF
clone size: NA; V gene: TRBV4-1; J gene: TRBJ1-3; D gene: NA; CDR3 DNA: TGCGCCAGCAGCCAAGACGGGGAGGGGCTCGGAAACACCATATATTTT; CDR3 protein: CASSQDGEGLGNTIYF
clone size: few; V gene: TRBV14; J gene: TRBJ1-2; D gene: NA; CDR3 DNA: TGTGCCAGCAGCCAAGCCGGGGGGGGGCGAGGCTACACCTTC; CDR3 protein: CASSQAGGGRGYTF
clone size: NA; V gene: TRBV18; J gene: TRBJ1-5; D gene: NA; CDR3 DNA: TGTGCCAGCTCACCACACCCTGATCAGCCCCAGCATTTT; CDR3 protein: CASSPHPDQPQHF
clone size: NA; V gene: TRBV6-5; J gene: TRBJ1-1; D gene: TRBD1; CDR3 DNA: TGTGCCAGCAGGACCGACAGGGGCACTGAAGCTTTCTTT; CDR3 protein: CASRTDRGTEAFF
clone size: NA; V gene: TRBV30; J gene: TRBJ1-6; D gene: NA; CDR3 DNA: TGTGCCTGGAGTGCTCGAGGGGTGACGACCTATAATTCACCCCTCCACTTT; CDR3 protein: CAWSARGVTTYNSPLHF
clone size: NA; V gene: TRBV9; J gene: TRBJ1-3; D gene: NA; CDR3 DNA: TGTGCCAGCAGCGTAGGTGGTGCCTCTGGAAACACCATATATTTT; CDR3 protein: CASSVGGASGNTIYF
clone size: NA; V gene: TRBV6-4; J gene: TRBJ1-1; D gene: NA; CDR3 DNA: TGTGCCAGCAGTGCCGGACCCAACACTGAAGCTTTCTTT; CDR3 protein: CASSAGPNTEAFF
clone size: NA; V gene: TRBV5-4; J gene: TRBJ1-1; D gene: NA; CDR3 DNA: TGTGCCAGCAGCTTGGCCGGGCCGGTGAACACTGAAGCTTTCTTT; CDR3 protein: CASSLAGPVNTEAFF
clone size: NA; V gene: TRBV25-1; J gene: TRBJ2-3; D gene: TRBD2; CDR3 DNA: TGTGCCAGCAGTGGACGGGGGGCAGATACGCAGTATTTT; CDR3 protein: CASSGRGADTQYF
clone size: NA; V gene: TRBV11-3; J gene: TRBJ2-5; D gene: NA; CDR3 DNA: TGTGCCAGCAGCTTAGGGGGGCAGGTCCAAGAGACCCAGTACTTC; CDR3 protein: CASSLGGQVQETQYF
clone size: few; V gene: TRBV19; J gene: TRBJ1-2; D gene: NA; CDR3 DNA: TGTGCCAGTAGTATAGGTGCAGACTTCTTTTTATACACCTTC; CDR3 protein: CASSIGADFFLYTF
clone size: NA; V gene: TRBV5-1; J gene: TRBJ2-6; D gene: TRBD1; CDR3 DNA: TGCGCCAGCAGTACACAGGGGATGGCCGGGGCCAACGTCCTGACTTTC; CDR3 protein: CASSTQGMAGANVLTF
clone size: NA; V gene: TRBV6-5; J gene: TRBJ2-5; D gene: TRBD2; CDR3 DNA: TGTGCCAGCAGTTACTCACTAGCGGGGTACCAAGAGACCCAGTACTTC; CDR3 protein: CASSYSLAGYQETQYF
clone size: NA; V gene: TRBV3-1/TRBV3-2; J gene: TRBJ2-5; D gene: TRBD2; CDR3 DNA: TGTGCCAGCAGCCAAGATTTGACGGGAGGAGAGACCCAGTACTTC; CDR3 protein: CASSQDLTGGETQYF
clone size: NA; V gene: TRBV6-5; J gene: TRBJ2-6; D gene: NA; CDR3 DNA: TGTGCCGTGCGGCAACGTTCTGGGGCCAACGTCCTGACTTTC; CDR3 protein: CAVRQRSGANVLTF